This T cell receptor (beta chain) emerged from a study of T cell changes during pregnancy in multiple sclerosis. Trimming shortened V by 2 bases and J by 3 bases, and 17 bases separated the two germline ends. The CDR3 is 16 amino acids. Here immunoSEQ multiplex PCR was the method, and the copy in TCRdb shows in-frame clones only, minus some. The sample lists some 43,000 clones, approximately 94% occurring once. The rearrangement joins TRBV6-7 to TRBJ2-7; weak D call: TRBD2 (6 bases). TRBV6-7 is annotated as an ORF whose role is uncertain. The clonotype comes from a female donor with multiple sclerosis, enrolled in a pregnancy study. The input for sequencing was CD8+ T cells from peripheral blood mononuclear cells, taken in the third trimester of pregnancy. CDR3 region: CASSYPTRDGGYEQYF. The CDR3 bases are TGTGCCAGCAGTTACCCCACCCGGGACGGGGGCTACGAGCAGTACTTC.